The next 6 T cell receptor beta chains were all read from a single sample in a study of blood T cell repertoires in COVID-19. Sequencing used immunoSEQ multiplex PCR; TCRdb keeps in-frame clones, though not all of them. The repertoire holds nearly 300,000 clones, with roughly 90% as singletons. Sequenced input: PBMCs or T cells enriched from blood (not recorded which). All receptors derive from a woman in her 50s who had been exposed to COVID-19.

The chain uses TRBV5-1 and TRBJ2-5, with 7 positions matching TRBD2. V lost 0 bases, J lost 5 bases, and 4 bases stayed unmatched. The germline V gene has CDR1 SGHRS and CDR2 YFSETQ. The CDR3 totals 14 residues. CDR3 sequence: CASSLAGREETQYF. CDR3 DNA sequence: TGCGCCAGCAGCTTGGCGGGGAGGGAGGAGACCCAGTACTTC.

V is TRBV27 and J is TRBJ2-7; 10 nucleotides align to TRBD1. CDR1 MNHEY and CDR2 SMNVEV come from the germline V gene (reference sequence). V gave up 2 bases and J gave up 4 bases; unmatched junction bases: 8. This CDR3 has 16 amino acids. The CDR3 here is CASSLGPGTGAYEQYF. CDR3 DNA: TGTGCCAGCAGTTTAGGGCCCGGGACAGGGGCTTACGAGCAGTACTTC.

V usage is TRBV20-1 and J usage is TRBJ1-2, with TRBD1 as a possible D gene (5 bases). The germline V gene encodes CDR1 DFQATT and CDR2 SNEGSKA (reference sequence). The CDR3 runs to 11 residues. Trimming pared 2 bases from V and 6 bases from J, leaving 7 bases between. CDR3 region: CSARRQNGYTF. The CDR3 coding sequence is TGCAGTGCTAGACGACAGAATGGCTACACCTTC.

The CDR3 protein is CASSEVEGVQPQHF. CDR3 bases: TGTGCCAGCAGTGAAGTTGAGGGGGTTCAGCCCCAGCATTTT. The chain combines TRBV6-1 with TRBJ1-5; a weak D match, TRBD1 (6 bases). The V end was cut by 1 base, the J end by 6 bases, with 10 bases between. The CDR3 has 14 amino acids. Germline-derived CDR1 and CDR2 are MNHNS and SASEGT.

The chain links TRBV4-2 to TRBJ2-5, with D perhaps matching TRBD2 (6 bases). The CDR3 contains 12 residues. V was trimmed by 0 bases and J by 7 bases, leaving 6 bases between them. CDR1 LGHNA and CDR2 YNFKEQ come from the germline V gene. The DNA for the CDR3 is TGTGCCAGCAGCCAAGAGGGGGGGACCCAGTACTTC. Protein: CASSQEGGTQYF.

The count of this clone is one. The chain employs TRBV7-9 and TRBJ1-4; 7 nucleotides align to TRBD1. V was pared by 2 bases and J by 7 bases, with 7 bases of the junction left unmatched. Per germline, CDR1 SEHNR and CDR2 FQNEAQ (reference sequence). The CDR3 consists of 15 residues. The CDR3 loop reads CASSLFTGAGEKLFF. For the CDR3, the DNA is TGTGCCAGCAGCTTATTTACAGGGGCGGGTGAAAAACTGTTTTTT.